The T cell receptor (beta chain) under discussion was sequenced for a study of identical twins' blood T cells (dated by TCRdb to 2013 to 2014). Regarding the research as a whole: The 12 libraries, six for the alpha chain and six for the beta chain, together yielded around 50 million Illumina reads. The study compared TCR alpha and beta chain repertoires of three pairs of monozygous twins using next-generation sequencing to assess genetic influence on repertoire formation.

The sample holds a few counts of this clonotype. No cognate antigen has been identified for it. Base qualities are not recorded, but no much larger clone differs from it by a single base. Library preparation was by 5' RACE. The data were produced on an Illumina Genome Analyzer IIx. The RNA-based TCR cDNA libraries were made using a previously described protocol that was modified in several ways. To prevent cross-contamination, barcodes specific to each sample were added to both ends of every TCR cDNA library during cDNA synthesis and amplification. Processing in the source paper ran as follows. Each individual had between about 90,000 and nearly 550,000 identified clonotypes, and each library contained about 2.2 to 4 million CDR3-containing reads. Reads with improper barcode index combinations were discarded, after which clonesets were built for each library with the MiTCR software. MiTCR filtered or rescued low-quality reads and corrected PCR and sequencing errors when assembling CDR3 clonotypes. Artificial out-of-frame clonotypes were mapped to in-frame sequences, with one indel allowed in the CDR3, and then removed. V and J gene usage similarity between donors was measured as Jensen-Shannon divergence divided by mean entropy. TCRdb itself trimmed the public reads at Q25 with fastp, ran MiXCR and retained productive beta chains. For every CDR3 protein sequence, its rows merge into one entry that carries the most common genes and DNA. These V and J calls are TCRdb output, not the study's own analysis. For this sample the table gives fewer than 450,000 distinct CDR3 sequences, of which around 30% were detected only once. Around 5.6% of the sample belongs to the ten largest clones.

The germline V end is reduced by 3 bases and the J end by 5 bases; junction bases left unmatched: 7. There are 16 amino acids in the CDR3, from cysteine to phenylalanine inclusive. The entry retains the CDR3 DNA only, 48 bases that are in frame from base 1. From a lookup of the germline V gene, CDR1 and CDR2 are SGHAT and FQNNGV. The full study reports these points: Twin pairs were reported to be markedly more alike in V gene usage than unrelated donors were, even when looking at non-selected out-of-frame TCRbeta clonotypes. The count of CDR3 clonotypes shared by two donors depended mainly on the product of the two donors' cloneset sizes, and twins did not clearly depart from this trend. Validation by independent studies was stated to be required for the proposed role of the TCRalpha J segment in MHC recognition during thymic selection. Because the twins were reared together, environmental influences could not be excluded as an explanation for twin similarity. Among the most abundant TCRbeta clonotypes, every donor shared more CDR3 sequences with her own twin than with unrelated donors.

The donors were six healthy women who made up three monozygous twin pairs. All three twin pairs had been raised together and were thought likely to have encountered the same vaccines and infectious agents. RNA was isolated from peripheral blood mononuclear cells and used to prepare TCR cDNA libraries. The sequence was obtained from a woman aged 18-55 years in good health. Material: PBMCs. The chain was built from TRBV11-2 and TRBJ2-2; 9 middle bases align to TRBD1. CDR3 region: CASSLPGQGLTGELFF. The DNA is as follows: TGTGCCAGCAGCTTGCCGGGACAGGGCTTGACCGGGGAGCTGTTTTTT.